These 31 T cell receptor beta chains share one sample of origin, sequenced in a study of regulatory T cells in long-lasting Graves disease. Time point noted: newly diagnosed GD, antithyroid drugs for less than 3 months. TCR sequences were obtained from RNA taken from PBMCs. Arm-PCR of CDR3 regions with iRepertoire HTBI primers generated TCR beta libraries. TCRdb analysed the multiplex PCR reads with MiXCR anew, one entry per CDR3 protein. Of under 700,000 distinct CDR3 sequences listed, more than 15% are singletons. The same data also went into a second study, on T cells in Graves' hyperthyroidism and ophthalmopathy.

The sequences come from peripheral blood mononuclear cells (PBMCs), collected at new diagnosis, from a patient treated with antithyroid drugs. The receptors shown here come from a woman aged 35-65 years with Graves disease.

This clonotype came up many times. The V and J genes are TRBV12-3 or TRBV12-4 and TRBJ1-1, with a possible D match to TRBD1 (6 bases). The CDR3 is 13 amino acids. V lost 2 bases to trimming and J lost 7 bases, with 11 bases between them. The CDR3 nucleotides read TGTGCCAGCAGTTTACAAGGGGGTCGTGAAGCTTTCTTT. Its translation is CASSLQGGREAFF.

Of note for this clonotype: A much larger clonotype is one base distant, so this may be a read error. The chain links TRBV18 to TRBJ1-5, with 10 bases matching TRBD1. The ends lost 3 bases at V and 4 bases at J; junction bases unmatched: 12. The CDR3 consists of 18 residues. CDR1 KGHSH and CDR2 LQKENI come from the germline V gene. The CDR3 here is CASSPTPTMGQGNQPQHF. CDR3 in DNA: TGTGCCAGCTCACCTACCCCCACAATGGGACAGGGGAATCAGCCCCAGCATTTT.

The chain joins TRBV27 to TRBJ2-7; no reliable D call. The CDR3 is made up of 14 amino acids. V gave up 1 base and J gave up 2 bases, with 9 bases separating them. Germline V gene sequence: CDR1 MNHEY, CDR2 SMNVEV (reference sequence). CDR3: CASSLYPETYEQYF. The CDR3 DNA follows: TGTGCCAGCAGTTTATATCCCGAAACCTACGAGCAGTACTTC.

This clonotype has at least ten counts. The chain joins TRBV20-1 to TRBJ1-1, with D maybe TRBD1 (5 bases). The CDR3 length is 13 residues. V was pared by 5 bases and J by 1 base, with 11 bases between. Germline CDR1 and CDR2: DFQATT and SNEGSKA (reference sequence). CDR3 DNA: TGCAGTGCTTCTGGACACAGGAACACTGAAGCTTTCTTT. Its translation: CSASGHRNTEAFF.

The CDR3 DNA sequence: TGTGCTAGTGGTGAAACGTATGGCTACACCTTC. This encodes CASGETYGYTF. The chain combines TRBV12-5 with TRBJ1-2; the D is unclear. V lost 5 bases, J lost 5 bases, and 6 bases lay in between. Per germline, CDR1 LGHNT and CDR2 FRNRAP. The CDR3 runs to 11 residues.

The rearrangement links TRBV29-1 to TRBJ1-4; 8 nucleotides match TRBD1. CDR3 size: 15 residues. CDR1 is SQVTM, CDR2 ANQGSEA, per germline. Trimming at V came to 5 bases and at J to 7 bases, leaving 12 bases not matched to a gene. The CDR3 DNA is TGCAGCGTTTTTGGACCGGGACAGGAGGGTGAAAAACTGTTTTTT. It is translated as CSVFGPGQEGEKLFF.

This clonotype showed up many times. This rearrangement joins TRBV11-2 to TRBJ2-7, with D perhaps matching TRBD1 (5 bases). CDR3 length: 18 residues. Deletions cut 0 bases from V and 1 base from J, with 19 bases between. CDR1 and CDR2 (germline): SGHAT, FQNNGV. CDR3 amino acids: CASSLDEKTGPPSYEQYF. CDR3 coding DNA: TGTGCCAGCAGCTTAGATGAAAAAACAGGCCCTCCGTCCTACGAGCAGTACTTC.

Worth noting for this clonotype: The junction differs from germline at one of its ends, possibly a read error. As DNA, the CDR3 is TGTGCCACCAGTAGAGAGGGGTTCTCTGGAAACACCATATATTTT. This translates into CATSREGFSGNTIYF. The chain employs TRBV15 and TRBJ1-3, with D tentatively TRBD1 (5 bases). Germline V gives CDR1 LNHNV, CDR2 YYDKDF (reference sequence). This CDR3 comprises 15 residues.

This clonotype showed up just a few times. The chain is built from TRBV19 and TRBJ1-5, with a weak D call TRBD1 (5 bases). Germline CDR1 and CDR2: LNHDA and SQIVND (reference sequence). The CDR3 sequence is 15 residues long. The V end was cut by 1 base, the J end by 3 bases, with 10 bases between. CDR3 nucleotide sequence: TGTGCCAGTAGTATAGGATACAGGCTCAATCAGCCCCAGCATTTT. This translates into CASSIGYRLNQPQHF. The full variable domain, its missing parts supplied by reference TRBV19 and TRBJ1-5, is DGGITQSPKYLFRKEGQNVTLSCEQNLNHDAMYWYRQDPGQGLRLIYYSQIVNDFQKGDIAEGYSVSREKKESFPLTVTSAQKNPTAFYLCASSIGYRLNQPQHFGDGTRLSIL.

This clonotype was counted ten times or more. The chain recombines TRBV19 with TRBJ1-1; D is ambiguous. This CDR3 has 11 amino acids. Germline CDR1 and CDR2: LNHDA and SQIVND (reference sequence). The V end lost 9 bases, the J end lost 4 bases, and 9 bases lay between the germline ends. CDR3 protein: CASSRITEAFF. In DNA form, the CDR3 reads TGTGCCAGCTCACGCATCACTGAAGCTTTCTTT.

CDR3 DNA: TGTGCCACCAGCAGACAGGGGAGGAACTATGGCTACACCTTC. Translation: CATSRQGRNYGYTF. The chain links TRBV15 to TRBJ1-2; TRBD1 is a possible D gene (6 bases). Germline values: CDR1 LNHNV, CDR2 YYDKDF (reference sequence). Trimming shortened V by 2 bases and J by 2 bases, and 9 bases separated the two germline ends. The CDR3 runs 14 residues.

The sample holds many counts of this clonotype. The chain links TRBV7-8 to TRBJ2-1, with D possibly matching TRBD2 (5 bases). This CDR3 spans 13 amino acids. The V end lost 0 bases, the J end lost 8 bases, and 8 bases lay between the germline ends. Germline values: CDR1 SGHVS, CDR2 FQNEAQ. The CDR3 nucleotides are TGTGCCAGCAGCTTAGCGGAGGTCTATGAGCAGTTCTTC. Residues: CASSLAEVYEQFF.

This clonotype was counted ten times or more. The CDR3 nucleotides read TGTGCCTGGAGTGTAATAGTGAACACTGAAGCTTTCTTT. It translates to CAWSVIVNTEAFF. The chain joins TRBV30 to TRBJ1-1; no clear D. V gave up 0 bases and J gave up 0 bases, with 5 bases separating them. The CDR3 loop spans 13 amino acids. Germline V gene sequence: CDR1 GTSNPN, CDR2 SVGIG (reference sequence).

This clonotype was counted once. This chain links TRBV20-1 with TRBJ1-5; possibly TRBD1 for D (6 bases). CDR3 length: 16 residues. CDR1 and CDR2 from the germline V gene are DFQATT and SNEGSKA (reference sequence). V lost 1 base and J lost 6, with 19 bases in between. DNA for the CDR3: TGCAGTGCTAGAGGCAGGGGTAATTGGAGGGGTCAGCCCCAGCATTTT. This encodes CSARGRGNWRGQPQHF.

This clonotype occurred once. The genes are TRBV7-2 and TRBJ2-1; weak D call: TRBD2 (7 bases). CDR3 size: 15 residues. Trimming shortened V by 2 bases and J by 9 bases, and 17 bases separated the two germline ends. The germline V gene has CDR1 SGHTA and CDR2 FQGNSA. CDR3 sequence (DNA): TGTGCCAGCAGCTTAAGGTACGAGGGGGGGGGTGAGCAGTTCTTC. This encodes CASSLRYEGGGEQFF.

This clonotype was counted only a few times. This chain uses TRBV10-3 with TRBJ2-6, with unresolved D. The germline gives CDR1 ENHRY, CDR2 SYGVKD. The CDR3 has 13 residues. V was trimmed by 6 bases and J by 4 bases, leaving 7 bases between them. The CDR3 protein is CAIRNPGANVLTF. The CDR3 DNA reads TGTGCCATCAGGAACCCAGGGGCCAACGTCCTGACTTTC.

The gene calls are TRBV6-1 and TRBJ1-5, with TRBD1 matching 7 bases. V lost 11 bases to trimming and J lost 1 base; unmatched junction nucleotides: 8. CDR1 is MNHNS, CDR2 SASEGT, per germline. The CDR3 consists of 14 residues. The DNA of the CDR3 is TGTGCCGTCAGGGGGGGCCTCAGCAATCAGCCCCAGCATTTT. Protein sequence: CAVRGGLSNQPQHF.

This clonotype has a handful of counts. The gene calls are TRBV19 and TRBJ2-7, with 11 bases aligning to TRBD1. V trimming: 2 bases; J trimming: 6 bases; junction bases outside the gene matches: 3. Germline lookup yields CDR1 LNHDA and CDR2 SQIVND (reference sequence). The CDR3 totals 14 residues. The DNA of the CDR3 is TGTGCCAGTAGTATAACCGGGACAGGGGGCGAGCAGTACTTC. Amino acids: CASSITGTGGEQYF.

This clonotype showed up many times. The chain recombines TRBV12-3 or TRBV12-4 with TRBJ1-3; tentatively, D is TRBD1 (5 bases). The ends were cut back, 7 bases at V and 2 bases at J, with 9 bases in the middle. The CDR3 length is 13 residues. CDR3 loop: CASNQGAGNTIYF. In DNA, the CDR3 is TGTGCCAGCAATCAGGGAGCTGGAAACACCATATATTTT.

This clonotype was observed many times. The chain has TRBV2 and TRBJ2-4; the D is unclear. The germline CDR1 and CDR2 sequences are SNHLY and FYNNEI. V lost 5 bases and J 4 bases, leaving 12 bases between the germline ends. The CDR3 covers 14 residues. This CDR3 is CASSPGALKNIQYF. Here the CDR3 DNA reads TGTGCCAGCAGTCCAGGAGCGTTAAAAAACATTCAGTACTTC.

The chain couples TRBV20-1 to TRBJ2-1, with TRBD1 matching over 9 bases. The CDR3 is 14 residues long. J lost 9 bases, V lost 1 base, and 7 bases had no gene match. CDR1 is DFQATT, CDR2 SNEGSKA, per germline (reference sequence). The CDR3 bases are TGCAGTGCTAGAGGGGGACAGGGCGGCGGTGAGCAGTTCTTC. Amino acid sequence: CSARGGQGGGEQFF.

The chain employs TRBV2 and TRBJ1-5; 8 bases fit TRBD1. CDR1 SNHLY and CDR2 FYNNEI come from the germline V gene. This CDR3 is 13 amino acids long. Trimming at V came to 6 bases and at J to 11 bases, leaving 9 bases not matched to a gene. The CDR3 loop is CASRLDRETSQHF. The CDR3 DNA reads as TGTGCCAGCAGGTTGGACAGGGAAACTTCCCAGCATTTT. Full variable domain (missing parts from reference TRBV2 and TRBJ1-5): EPEVTQTPSHQVTQMGQEVILRCVPISNHLYFYWYRQILGQKVEFLVSFYNNEISEKSEIFDDQFSVERPDGSNFTLKIRSTKLEDSAMYFCASRLDRETSQHFGDGTRLSIL.

The gene calls are TRBV19 and TRBJ1-3; D might be TRBD1 (5 bases). V lost 5 bases and J lost 0, with 8 bases in between. This CDR3 is built from 14 residues. The germline CDR1 and CDR2 sequences are LNHDA and SQIVND (reference sequence). As DNA, the CDR3 is TGTGCCAGTAGTGACAGTGTCTCTGGAAACACCATATATTTT. The encoded protein is CASSDSVSGNTIYF.

The CDR3 nucleotides read TGTGCCATCAGCGACACGAACACCGGGGAGCTGTTTTTT. It specifies CAISDTNTGELFF. This chain uses TRBV10-3 with TRBJ2-2; no clear D. Germline V lookup: CDR1 ENHRY, CDR2 SYGVKD. V was shortened by 6 bases and J by 0 bases, with 5 bases between the two germline ends. The CDR3 length is 13 residues.

This clonotype was recorded once. This may be a read error: a much more frequent sequence differs by one nucleotide. The chain recombines TRBV6-1 with TRBJ1-1; the D is unclear. CDR1 and CDR2 (germline): MNHNS, SASEGT. This CDR3 is 13 amino acids long. The DNA for the CDR3 is TGTGCCAGCAGTGAAAGCACGAACACTGGAGCTTTCTTT. Translated, it gives CASSESTNTGAFF.

This clonotype was counted only a few times. The junction and the germline gene differ at one end; a read error may be behind it. The chain carries TRBV2 and TRBJ1-1; D is undetermined. The CDR3 contains 13 residues. Germline V gene lookup returns CDR1 SNHLY and CDR2 FYNNEI. This chain's CDR3 is CASGEFPDTEAFF. As DNA, the CDR3 is TGTGCCAGCGGTGAATTCCCTGACACTGAAGCTTTCTTT.

This clonotype has a handful of counts. The chain combines TRBV10-1 with TRBJ1-1, with 7 bases fitting TRBD1. CDR3 length: 14 amino acids. Trimming took 7 bases from V and 1 from J; bases not matched to a gene: 6. CDR1 is WNHNN and CDR2 is SYGVQD in the germline V gene (reference sequence). CDR3 protein: CASNRDRQNTEAFF. The CDR3, as DNA: TGCGCCAGCAATCGGGACAGACAGAACACTGAAGCTTTCTTT.

The chain has TRBV19 and TRBJ2-1, with 8 bases matching TRBD2. CDR1 LNHDA and CDR2 SQIVND come from the germline V gene (reference sequence). CDR3 size: 16 residues. With 9 bases clipped from V and 4 bases from J, the junction kept 14 bases outside the gene matches. CDR3 coding DNA: TGTGCCAGCAAAACGGGACCGGGGGGGAAATACAATGAGCAGTTCTTC. Protein: CASKTGPGGKYNEQFF. Full variable domain (missing parts from reference TRBV19 and TRBJ2-1): DGGITQSPKYLFRKEGQNVTLSCEQNLNHDAMYWYRQDPGQGLRLIYYSQIVNDFQKGDIAEGYSVSREKKESFPLTVTSAQKNPTAFYLCASKTGPGGKYNEQFFGPGTRLTVL.

This clonotype came up a few times. This rearrangement joins TRBV7-9 to TRBJ2-7; TRBD1 matches at 11 bases. From germline, CDR1 is SEHNR and CDR2 FQNEAQ (reference sequence). The V segment lost 5 bases and the J segment 6 bases; nucleotides outside the gene matches: 9. This CDR3 contains 15 residues. The CDR3 DNA sequence: TGTGCCAGCAGCCCGGGGGACAGGGGGAGAGTCGAGCAGTACTTC. This sequence encodes CASSPGDRGRVEQYF.

This chain joins TRBV15 and TRBJ2-7, with D tentatively TRBD2 (6 bases). The V gene's germline CDR1 is LNHNV and CDR2 YYDKDF (reference sequence). CDR3 length: 14 amino acids. V was cut by 4 bases and J by 2 bases, with 12 bases left in between. The CDR3: CATSTTGTAYEQYF. CDR3 in DNA: TGTGCCACCAGCACTACCGGGACTGCCTACGAGCAGTACTTC.

The chain couples TRBV7-9 to TRBJ1-1; D might be TRBD1 (5 bases). Germline CDR1 reads SEHNR; CDR2 reads FQNEAQ (reference sequence). The V end lost 5 bases, the J end lost 2 bases, and 18 bases lay between the germline ends. The CDR3 has 16 amino acids. The CDR3 region is CASSHRPGDPNTEAFF. CDR3 sequence (DNA): TGTGCCAGCAGCCACCGACCCGGGGACCCTAACACTGAAGCTTTCTTT.